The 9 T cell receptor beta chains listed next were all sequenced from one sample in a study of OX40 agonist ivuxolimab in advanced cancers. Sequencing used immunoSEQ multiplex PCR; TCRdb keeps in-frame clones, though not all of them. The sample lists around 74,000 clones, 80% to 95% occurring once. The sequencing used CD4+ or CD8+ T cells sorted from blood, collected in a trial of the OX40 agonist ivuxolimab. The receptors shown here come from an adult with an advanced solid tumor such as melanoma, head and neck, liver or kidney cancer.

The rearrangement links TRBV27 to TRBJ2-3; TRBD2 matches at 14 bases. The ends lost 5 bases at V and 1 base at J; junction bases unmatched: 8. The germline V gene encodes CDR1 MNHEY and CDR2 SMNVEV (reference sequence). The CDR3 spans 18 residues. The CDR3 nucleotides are TGTGCCAGCAGTCATAGGACTAGCGGGAGGTCCCGCACAGATACGCAGTATTTT. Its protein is CASSHRTSGRSRTDTQYF.

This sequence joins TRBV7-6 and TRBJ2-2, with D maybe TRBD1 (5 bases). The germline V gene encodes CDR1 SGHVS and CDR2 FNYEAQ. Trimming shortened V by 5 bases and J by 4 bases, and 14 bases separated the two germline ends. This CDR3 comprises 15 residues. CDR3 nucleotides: TGTGCCAGCAGCCTGAACGACAGACCCACCGGGGAGCTGTTTTTT. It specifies CASSLNDRPTGELFF. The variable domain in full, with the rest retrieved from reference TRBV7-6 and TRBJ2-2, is GAGVSQSPRYKVTKRGQDVALRCDPISGHVSLYWYRQALGQGPEFLTYFNYEAQQDKSGLPNDRFSAERPEGSISTLTIQRTEQRDSAMYRCASSLNDRPTGELFFGEGSRLTVL.

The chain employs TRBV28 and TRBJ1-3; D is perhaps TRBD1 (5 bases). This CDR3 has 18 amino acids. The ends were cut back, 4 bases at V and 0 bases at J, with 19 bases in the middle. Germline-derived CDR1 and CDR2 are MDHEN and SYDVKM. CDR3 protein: CASSSWPRQSLSGNTIYF. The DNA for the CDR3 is TGTGCCAGCAGTTCCTGGCCCAGACAGAGCCTCTCTGGAAACACCATATATTTT.

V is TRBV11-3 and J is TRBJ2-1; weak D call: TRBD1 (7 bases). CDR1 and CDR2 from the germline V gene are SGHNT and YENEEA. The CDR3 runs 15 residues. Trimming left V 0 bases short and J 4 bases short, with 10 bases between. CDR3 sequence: CASSLDQGGYNEQFF. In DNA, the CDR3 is TGTGCCAGCAGCTTAGATCAGGGGGGTTACAATGAGCAGTTCTTC.

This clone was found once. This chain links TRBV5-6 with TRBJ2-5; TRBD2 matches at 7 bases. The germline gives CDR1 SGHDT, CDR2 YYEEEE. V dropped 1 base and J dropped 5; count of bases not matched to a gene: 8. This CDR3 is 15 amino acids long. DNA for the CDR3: TGTGCCAGCAGCTTGCGGGTTTTGGGAGGGGAGACCCAGTACTTC. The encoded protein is CASSLRVLGGETQYF. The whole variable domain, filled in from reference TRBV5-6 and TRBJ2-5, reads DAGVTQSPTHLIKTRGQQVTLRCSPKSGHDTVSWYQQALGQGPQFIFQYYEEEERQRGNFPDRFSGHQFPNYSSELNVNALLLGDSALYLCASSLRVLGGETQYFGPGTRLLVL.

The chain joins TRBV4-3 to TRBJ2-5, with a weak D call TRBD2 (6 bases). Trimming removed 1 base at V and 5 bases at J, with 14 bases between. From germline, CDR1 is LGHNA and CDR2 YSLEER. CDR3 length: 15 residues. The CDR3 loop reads CASSQAWGERETQYF. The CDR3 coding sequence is TGCGCCAGCAGCCAAGCGTGGGGGGAGCGGGAGACCCAGTACTTC.

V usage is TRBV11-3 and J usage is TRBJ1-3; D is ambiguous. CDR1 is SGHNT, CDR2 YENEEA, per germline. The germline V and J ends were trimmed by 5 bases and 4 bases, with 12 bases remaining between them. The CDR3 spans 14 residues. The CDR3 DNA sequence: TGTGCCAGCAGCGGGCCCCTGGTGGGAAACACCATATATTTT. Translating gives CASSGPLVGNTIYF.

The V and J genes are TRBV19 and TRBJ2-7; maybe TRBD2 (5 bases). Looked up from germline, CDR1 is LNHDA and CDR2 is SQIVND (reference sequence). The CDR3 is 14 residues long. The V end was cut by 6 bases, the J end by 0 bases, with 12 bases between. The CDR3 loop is CASRPRAGSYEQYF. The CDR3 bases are TGTGCCAGTAGACCGAGGGCCGGCTCCTACGAGCAGTACTTC.

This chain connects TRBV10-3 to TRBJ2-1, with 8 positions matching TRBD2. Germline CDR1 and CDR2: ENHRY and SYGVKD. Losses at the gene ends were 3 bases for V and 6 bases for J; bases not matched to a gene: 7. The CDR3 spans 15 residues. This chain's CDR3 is CAISDWLAGPNEQFF. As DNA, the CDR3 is TGTGCCATCAGTGACTGGCTAGCGGGCCCCAATGAGCAGTTCTTC.